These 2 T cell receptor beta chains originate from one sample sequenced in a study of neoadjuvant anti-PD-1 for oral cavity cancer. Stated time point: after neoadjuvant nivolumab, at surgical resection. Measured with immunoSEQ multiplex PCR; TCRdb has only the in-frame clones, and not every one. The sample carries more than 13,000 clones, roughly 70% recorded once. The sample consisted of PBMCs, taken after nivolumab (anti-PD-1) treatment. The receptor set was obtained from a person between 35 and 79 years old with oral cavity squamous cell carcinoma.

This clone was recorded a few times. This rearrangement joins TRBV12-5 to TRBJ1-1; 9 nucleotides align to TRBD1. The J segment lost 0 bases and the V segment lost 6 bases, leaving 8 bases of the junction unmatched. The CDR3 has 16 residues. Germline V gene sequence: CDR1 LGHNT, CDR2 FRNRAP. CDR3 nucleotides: TGTGCTAGTGGATTCCTACAGGGGGCCCTGAACACTGAAGCTTTCTTT. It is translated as CASGFLQGALNTEAFF.

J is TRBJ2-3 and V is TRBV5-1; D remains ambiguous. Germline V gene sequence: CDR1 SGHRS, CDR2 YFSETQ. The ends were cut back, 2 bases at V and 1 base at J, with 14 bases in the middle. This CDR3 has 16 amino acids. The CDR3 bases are TGCGCCAGCAGCTTCATAGCTGGAAGGGGCACAGATACGCAGTATTTT. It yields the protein CASSFIAGRGTDTQYF.